The 7 T cell receptor beta chains presented below share a single source sample, sequenced in a study of identical twins. In TCRdb, the 5' RACE reads were re-called with MiXCR into one record per CDR3 protein. The sample holds around 250,000 distinct CDR3 sequences, about 8.3% seen once. In addition, the sample was reused for a study of yellow fever vaccine responses in identical twins.

Sequencing was carried out using CD8+ T cells sorted from blood. The receptors stem from a woman aged 18-29 years in good health.

This clonotype was seen many times. The chain combines TRBV4-2 with TRBJ2-3; D may be TRBD1 (6 bases). CDR3 length: 17 amino acids. V shed 5 bases and J shed 2 bases, with 20 bases lying between them. CDR1 LGHNA and CDR2 YNFKEQ come from the germline V gene. DNA of the CDR3: TGTGCCAGCAGCGACGCCGGACAGTCCTCGACCACAGATACGCAGTATTTT. The encoded protein is CASSDAGQSSTTDTQYF.

This clonotype was observed a handful of times. The chain couples TRBV7-6 to TRBJ2-5, with D tentatively TRBD2 (6 bases). The CDR3 runs 14 residues. V dropped 5 bases and J dropped 5 bases, with 15 bases sitting between them. Germline-derived CDR1 and CDR2 are SGHVS and FNYEAQ. The CDR3 protein is CASSHSGGRETQYF. The CDR3 coding sequence is TGTGCCAGCAGCCACTCCGGGGGAAGGGAGACCCAGTACTTC.

This clonotype came up many times. The rearrangement joins TRBV15 to TRBJ2-7; D is uncertain. CDR1 LNHNV and CDR2 YYDKDF come from the germline V gene (reference sequence). The V gene lost 0 bases and the J gene lost 5 bases, with 8 bases spanning the gap. The length of the CDR3 is 13 residues. The CDR3 DNA reads TGTGCCACCAGCAGAGATAGCACTCACGAGCAGTACTTC. It codes for CATSRDSTHEQYF.

The chain recombines TRBV20-1 with TRBJ2-7, with 7 bases fitting TRBD1. From germline, CDR1 is DFQATT and CDR2 SNEGSKA (reference sequence). The CDR3 is 13 residues long. Trimming at V came to 6 bases and at J to 1 base, leaving 6 bases not matched to a gene. The CDR3 coding sequence is TGCAGTGCGAACGACAGGGCTTCCTACGAGCAGTACTTC. Translating it yields CSANDRASYEQYF.

This clonotype was counted ten times or more. The J gene is TRBJ2-3, the V gene TRBV7-9; no firm D call. The germline V and J ends were trimmed by 3 bases and 6 bases, with 13 bases remaining between them. In germline, CDR1 is SEHNR, CDR2 FQNEAQ (reference sequence). CDR3 size: 14 residues. The CDR3 sequence is CASSLMTPTDTQYF. The CDR3 DNA reads as TGTGCCAGCAGCTTGATGACGCCGACGGATACGCAGTATTTT. Together with reference TRBV7-9 and TRBJ2-3, the CDR3 gives the full variable domain: DTGVSQNPRHKITKRGQNVTFRCDPISEHNRLYWYRQTLGQGPEFLTYFQNEAQLEKSRLLSDRFSAERPKGSFSTLEIQRTEQGDSAMYLCASSLMTPTDTQYFGPGTRLTVL.

This clonotype was counted between two and nine times. V is TRBV28 and J is TRBJ2-2, with a possible D match to TRBD1 (6 bases). The CDR3 is 18 amino acids. V shed 3 bases and J shed 2 bases, with 19 bases lying between them. Per germline, CDR1 MDHEN and CDR2 SYDVKM. CDR3 sequence: CASSFPRSGAVNTGELFF. CDR3 DNA sequence: TGTGCCAGCAGTTTTCCACGATCAGGGGCCGTCAACACCGGGGAGCTGTTTTTT.

The rearrangement links TRBV4-3 to TRBJ2-7; D is possibly TRBD1 (6 bases). The CDR3 totals 14 residues. In germline, CDR1 is LGHNA, CDR2 YSLEER. Between the trimmed V and J ends, which lost 0 bases and 5 bases, there was a span of 11 bases. The CDR3 spells CASSQDRGWDEQYF. CDR3 DNA sequence: TGCGCCAGCAGCCAAGACAGGGGTTGGGACGAGCAGTACTTC.